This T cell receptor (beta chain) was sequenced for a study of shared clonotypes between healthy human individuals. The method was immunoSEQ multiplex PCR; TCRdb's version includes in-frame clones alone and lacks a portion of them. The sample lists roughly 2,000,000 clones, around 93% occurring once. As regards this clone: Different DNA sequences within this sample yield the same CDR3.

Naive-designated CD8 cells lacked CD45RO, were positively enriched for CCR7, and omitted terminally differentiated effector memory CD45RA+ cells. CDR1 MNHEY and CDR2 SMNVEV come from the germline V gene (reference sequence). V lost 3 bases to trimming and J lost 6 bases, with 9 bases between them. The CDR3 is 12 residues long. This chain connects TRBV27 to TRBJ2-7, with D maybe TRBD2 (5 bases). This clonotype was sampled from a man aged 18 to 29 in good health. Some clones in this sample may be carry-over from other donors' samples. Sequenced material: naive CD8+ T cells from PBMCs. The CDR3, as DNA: TGTGCCAGCAGTTTTGGCGCGGGCGAGCAGTACTTC. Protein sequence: CASSFGAGEQYF.